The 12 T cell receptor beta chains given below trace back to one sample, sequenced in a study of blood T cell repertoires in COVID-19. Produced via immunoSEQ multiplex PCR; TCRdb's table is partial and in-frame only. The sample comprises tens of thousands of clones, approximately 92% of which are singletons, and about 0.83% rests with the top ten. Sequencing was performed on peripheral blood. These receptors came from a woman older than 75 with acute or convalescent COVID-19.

This CDR3 is CASSEASTGEQYF. The CDR3 DNA sequence: TGTGCCAGCAGTGAAGCGAGCACGGGGGAGCAGTACTTC. This chain uses TRBV6-1 with TRBJ2-7, with D tentatively TRBD2 (5 bases). The V gene lost 0 bases and the J gene lost 7 bases, with 10 bases spanning the gap. The CDR3 runs to 13 residues. The germline V gene encodes CDR1 MNHNS and CDR2 SASEGT.

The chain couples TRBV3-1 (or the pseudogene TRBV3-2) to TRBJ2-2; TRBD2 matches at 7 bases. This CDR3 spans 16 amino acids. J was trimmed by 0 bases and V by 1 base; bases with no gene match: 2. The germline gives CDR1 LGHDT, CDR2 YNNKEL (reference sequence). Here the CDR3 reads CASSQVTSPNTGELFF. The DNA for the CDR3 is TGTGCCAGCAGCCAAGTGACTAGCCCGAACACCGGGGAGCTGTTTTTT.

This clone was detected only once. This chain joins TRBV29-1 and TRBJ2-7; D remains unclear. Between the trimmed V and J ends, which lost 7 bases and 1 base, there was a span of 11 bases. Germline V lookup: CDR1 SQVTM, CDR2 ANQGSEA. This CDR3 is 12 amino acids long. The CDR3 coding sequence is TGCAGCGCCAGAAGTCAGTCCTACGAGCAGTACTTC. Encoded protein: CSARSQSYEQYF.

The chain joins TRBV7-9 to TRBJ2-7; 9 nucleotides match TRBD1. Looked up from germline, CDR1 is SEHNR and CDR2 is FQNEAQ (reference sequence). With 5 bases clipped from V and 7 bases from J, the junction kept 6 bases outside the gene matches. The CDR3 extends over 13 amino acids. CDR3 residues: CASSRDRVKEQYF. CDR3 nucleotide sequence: TGTGCCAGCAGCCGGGACAGGGTAAAGGAGCAGTACTTC. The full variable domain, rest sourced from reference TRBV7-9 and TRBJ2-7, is DTGVSQNPRHKITKRGQNVTFRCDPISEHNRLYWYRQTLGQGPEFLTYFQNEAQLEKSRLLSDRFSAERPKGSFSTLEIQRTEQGDSAMYLCASSRDRVKEQYFGPGTRLTVT.

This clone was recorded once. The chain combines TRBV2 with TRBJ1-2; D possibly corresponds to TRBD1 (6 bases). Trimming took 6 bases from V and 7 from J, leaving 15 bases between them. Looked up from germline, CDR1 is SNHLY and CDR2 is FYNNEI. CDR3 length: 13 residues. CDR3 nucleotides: TGTGCCAGCAGCAAGGGGGAAGCGAGTGGCTACACCTTC. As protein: CASSKGEASGYTF.

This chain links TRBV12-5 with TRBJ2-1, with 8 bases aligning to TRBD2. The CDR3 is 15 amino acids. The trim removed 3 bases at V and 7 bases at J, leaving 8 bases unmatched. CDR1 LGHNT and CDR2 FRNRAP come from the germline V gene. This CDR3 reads CASGLSGSMGNEQFF. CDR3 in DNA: TGTGCTAGTGGTTTAAGCGGGAGTATGGGAAATGAGCAGTTCTTC.

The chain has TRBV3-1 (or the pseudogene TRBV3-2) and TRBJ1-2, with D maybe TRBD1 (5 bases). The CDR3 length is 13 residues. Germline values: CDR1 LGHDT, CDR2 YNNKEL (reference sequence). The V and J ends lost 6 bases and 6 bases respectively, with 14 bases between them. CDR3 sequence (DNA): TGTGCCAGCAGTGTGGGACTGCTCAATGGCTACACCTTC. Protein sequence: CASSVGLLNGYTF.

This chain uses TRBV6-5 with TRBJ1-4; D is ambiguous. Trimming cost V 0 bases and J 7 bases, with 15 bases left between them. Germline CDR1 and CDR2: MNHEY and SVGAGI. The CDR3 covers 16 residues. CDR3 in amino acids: CASSYSSRTRAEKLFF. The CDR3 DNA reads TGTGCCAGCAGTTACTCAAGTAGGACTAGAGCTGAAAAACTGTTTTTT.

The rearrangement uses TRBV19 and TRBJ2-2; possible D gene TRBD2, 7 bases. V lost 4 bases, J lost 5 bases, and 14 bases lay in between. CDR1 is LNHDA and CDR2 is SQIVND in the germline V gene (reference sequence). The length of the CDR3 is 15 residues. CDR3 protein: CASSRQGGGTGELFF. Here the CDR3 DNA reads TGTGCCAGTAGTAGGCAGGGAGGGGGGACCGGGGAGCTGTTTTTT.

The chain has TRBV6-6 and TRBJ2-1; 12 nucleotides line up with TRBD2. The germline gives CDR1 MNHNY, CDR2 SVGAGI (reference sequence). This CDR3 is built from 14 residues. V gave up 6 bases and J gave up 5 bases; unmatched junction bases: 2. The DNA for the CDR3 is TGTGCCAGCAGGACTAGCGGGGGACACAATGAGCAGTTCTTC. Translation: CASRTSGGHNEQFF.

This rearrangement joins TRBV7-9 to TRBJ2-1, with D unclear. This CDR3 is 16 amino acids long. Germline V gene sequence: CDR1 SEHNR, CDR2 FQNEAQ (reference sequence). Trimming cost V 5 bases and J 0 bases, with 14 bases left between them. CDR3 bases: TGTGCCAGCAGCCCGAAGACTGCTAGCTCCTACAATGAGCAGTTCTTC. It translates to CASSPKTASSYNEQFF.

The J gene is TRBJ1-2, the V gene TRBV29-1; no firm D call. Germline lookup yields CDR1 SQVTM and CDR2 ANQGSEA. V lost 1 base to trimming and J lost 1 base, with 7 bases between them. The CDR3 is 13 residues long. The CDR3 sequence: CSVEVGSNYGYTF. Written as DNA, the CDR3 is TGCAGCGTTGAAGTTGGCAGTAACTATGGCTACACCTTC.